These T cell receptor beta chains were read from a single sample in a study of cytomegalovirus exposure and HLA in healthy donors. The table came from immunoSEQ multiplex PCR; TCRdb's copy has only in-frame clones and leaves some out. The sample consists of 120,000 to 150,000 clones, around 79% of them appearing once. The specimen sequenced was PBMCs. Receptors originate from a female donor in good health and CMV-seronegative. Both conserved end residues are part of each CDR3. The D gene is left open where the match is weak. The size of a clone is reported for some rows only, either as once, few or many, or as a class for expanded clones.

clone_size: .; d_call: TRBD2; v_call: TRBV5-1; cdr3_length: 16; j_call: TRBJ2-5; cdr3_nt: TGCGCCAGCAGCCCCGGGACTAGCGGGCTTCAAGAGACCCAGTACTTC; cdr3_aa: CASSPGTSGLQETQYF
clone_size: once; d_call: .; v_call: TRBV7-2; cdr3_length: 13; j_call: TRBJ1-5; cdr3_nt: TGTGCCAGCAGCTATTCATTCGGGGAGCCCCAGCATTTT; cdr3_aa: CASSYSFGEPQHF
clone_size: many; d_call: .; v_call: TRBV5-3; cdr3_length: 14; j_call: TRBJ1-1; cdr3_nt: TGTGCCAGAAGCTTGGGGAGTTGGGACACTGAAGCTTTCTTT; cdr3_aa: CARSLGSWDTEAFF
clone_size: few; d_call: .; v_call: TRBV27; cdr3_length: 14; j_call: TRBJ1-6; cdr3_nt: TGTGCCAGCAGCCAGCGGAGACTCAATTCACCCCTCCACTTT; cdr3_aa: CASSQRRLNSPLHF
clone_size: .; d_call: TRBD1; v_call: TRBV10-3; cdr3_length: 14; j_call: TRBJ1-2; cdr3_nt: TGTGCCATCAGGAGGACAGGGGGGGACTATGGCTACACCTTC; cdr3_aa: CAIRRTGGDYGYTF
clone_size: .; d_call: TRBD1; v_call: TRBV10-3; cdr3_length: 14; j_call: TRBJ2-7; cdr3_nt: TGTGCCATCAGGAGGACAGGGAGCTCCTACGAGCAGTACTTC; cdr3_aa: CAIRRTGSSYEQYF
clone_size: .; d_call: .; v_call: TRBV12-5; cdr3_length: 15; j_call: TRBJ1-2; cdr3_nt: TGTGCTAGTGGTTGGAGGGCTCCACTAAACTATGGCTACACCTTC; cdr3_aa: CASGWRAPLNYGYTF
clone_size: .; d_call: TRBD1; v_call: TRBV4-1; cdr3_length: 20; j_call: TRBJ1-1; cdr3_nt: TGCGCCAGCAGCCAAGATTGGATGAGCAGGGGGCTAGATGGGAACACTGAAGCTTTCTTT; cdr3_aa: CASSQDWMSRGLDGNTEAFF
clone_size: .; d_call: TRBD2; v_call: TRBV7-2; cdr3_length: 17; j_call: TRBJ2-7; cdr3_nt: TGTGCCAGCAGCTTAGCCTGGGAGCGGGAGTTCGCCTACGAGCAGTACTTC; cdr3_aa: CASSLAWEREFAYEQYF
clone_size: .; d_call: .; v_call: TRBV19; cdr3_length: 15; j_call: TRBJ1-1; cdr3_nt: TGTGCCAGTAGTATACAACACAGAATGAACACTGAAGCTTTCTTT; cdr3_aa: CASSIQHRMNTEAFF
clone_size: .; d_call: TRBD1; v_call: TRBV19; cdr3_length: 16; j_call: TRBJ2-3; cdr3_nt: TGTGCCAGTAAAAAGTTCGGGGACAGATACACAGATACGCAGTATTTT; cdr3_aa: CASKKFGDRYTDTQYF
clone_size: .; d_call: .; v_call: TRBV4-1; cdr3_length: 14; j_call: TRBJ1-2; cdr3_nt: TGCGCCAGCAACCCCAAGTTCCTCCGGCGGGGCTACACCTTC; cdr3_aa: CASNPKFLRRGYTF
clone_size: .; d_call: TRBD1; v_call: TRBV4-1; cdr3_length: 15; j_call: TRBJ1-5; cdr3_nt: TGCGCCAGCAGCCTTACAGGGGGGGTTGGTCAGCCCCAGCATTTT; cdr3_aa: CASSLTGGVGQPQHF
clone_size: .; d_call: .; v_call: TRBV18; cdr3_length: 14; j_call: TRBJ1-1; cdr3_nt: TGTGCCAGCTCACCACTAAAGGGAGGGGCTGAAGCTTTCTTT; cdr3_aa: CASSPLKGGAEAFF
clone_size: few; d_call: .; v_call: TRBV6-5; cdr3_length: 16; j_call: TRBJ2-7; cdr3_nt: TGTGCCAGCAGTTACTACCCCCGGACAGAGACCTACGAGCAGTACTTC; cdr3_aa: CASSYYPRTETYEQYF
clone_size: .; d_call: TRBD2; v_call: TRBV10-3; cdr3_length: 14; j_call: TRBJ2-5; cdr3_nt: TGTGCCATCAGTGGTCTAGCGGTCCAAGAGACCCAGTACTTC; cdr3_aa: CAISGLAVQETQYF
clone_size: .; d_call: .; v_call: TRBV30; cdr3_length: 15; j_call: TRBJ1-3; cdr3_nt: TGTGCCTGGAATCTGGGGGGAGGCTCTGGAAACACCATATATTTT; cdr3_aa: CAWNLGGGSGNTIYF
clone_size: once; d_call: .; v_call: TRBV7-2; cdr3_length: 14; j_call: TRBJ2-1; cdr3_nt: TGTGCCAGCAGCTTATTGGCAGTCTACAATGAGCAGTTCTTC; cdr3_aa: CASSLLAVYNEQFF
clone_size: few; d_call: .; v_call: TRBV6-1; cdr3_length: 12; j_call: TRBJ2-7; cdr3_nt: TGTGCCAGCACACGGCGGGGCGACGAGCAGTACTTC; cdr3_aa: CASTRRGDEQYF
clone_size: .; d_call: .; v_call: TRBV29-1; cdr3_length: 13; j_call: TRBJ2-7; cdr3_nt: TGCAGCGTTCTTCCGACAGCCTCCTACGAGCAGTACTTC; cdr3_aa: CSVLPTASYEQYF
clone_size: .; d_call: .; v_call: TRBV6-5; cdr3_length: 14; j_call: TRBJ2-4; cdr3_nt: TGTGCCAGCGGCAAGGACAGCTCCAAAAACATTCAGTACTTC; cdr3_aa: CASGKDSSKNIQYF
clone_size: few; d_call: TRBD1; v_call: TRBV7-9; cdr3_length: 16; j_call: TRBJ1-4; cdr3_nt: TGTGCCAGCAGCGAGACAGGGAAAGCGGGTTTGGAAAAACTGTTTTTT; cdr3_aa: CASSETGKAGLEKLFF
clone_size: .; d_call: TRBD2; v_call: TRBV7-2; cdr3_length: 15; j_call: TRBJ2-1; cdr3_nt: TGTGCCAGCAGCTTAGTAGCGGGAGGGCCGGGGGAGCAGTTCTTC; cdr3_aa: CASSLVAGGPGEQFF
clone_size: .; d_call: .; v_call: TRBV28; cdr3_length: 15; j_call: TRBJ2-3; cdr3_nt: TGTGCCAGCAGTTTAGGGGGAGGCAACTCAGATACGCAGTATTTT; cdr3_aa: CASSLGGGNSDTQYF
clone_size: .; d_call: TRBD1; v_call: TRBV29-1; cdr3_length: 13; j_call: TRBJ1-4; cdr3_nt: TGCAGCGTGCGGACAGGGCTGAATGAAAAACTGTTTTTT; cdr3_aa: CSVRTGLNEKLFF
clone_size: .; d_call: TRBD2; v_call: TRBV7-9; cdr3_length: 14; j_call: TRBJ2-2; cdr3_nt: TGTGCGACCAAAGCGGGGGATTACACCGGGGAGCTGTTTTTT; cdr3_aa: CATKAGDYTGELFF
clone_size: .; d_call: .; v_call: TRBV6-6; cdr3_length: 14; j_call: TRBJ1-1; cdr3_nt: TGTGCCAGCAGTCCTAGGGGGATGAACACTGAAGCTTTCTTT; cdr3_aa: CASSPRGMNTEAFF
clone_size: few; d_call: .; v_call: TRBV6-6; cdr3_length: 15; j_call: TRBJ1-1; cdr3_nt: TGTGCCAGCAGGATCTCATACGGGGAGAACACTGAAGCTTTCTTT; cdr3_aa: CASRISYGENTEAFF
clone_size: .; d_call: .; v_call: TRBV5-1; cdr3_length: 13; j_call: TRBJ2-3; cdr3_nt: TGCGCCAGCACAGTCGGGAGCACAGATACGCAGTATTTT; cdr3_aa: CASTVGSTDTQYF
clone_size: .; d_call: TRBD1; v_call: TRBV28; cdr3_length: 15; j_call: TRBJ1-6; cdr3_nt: TGTGCCAGCGGGACAGGGGGCGCGGGTCGATCACCCCTCCACTTT; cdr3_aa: CASGTGGAGRSPLHF
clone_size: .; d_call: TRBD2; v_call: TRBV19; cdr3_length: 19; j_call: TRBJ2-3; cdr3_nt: TGTGCCAGTAGTATAAGTGGTAGCGGGTGGAATCCTAGCACAGATACGCAGTATTTT; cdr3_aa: CASSISGSGWNPSTDTQYF
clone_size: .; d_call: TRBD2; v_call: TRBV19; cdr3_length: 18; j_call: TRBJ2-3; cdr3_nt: TGTGCCAGTACCGGAGGGACTAGCGGAACCCCTAGCACAGATACGCAGTATTTT; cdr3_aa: CASTGGTSGTPSTDTQYF
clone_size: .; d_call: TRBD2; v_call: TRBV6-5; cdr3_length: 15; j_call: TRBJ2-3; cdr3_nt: TGTGCCAGCACCAGACTAGCGGGGGCCCTTAGGGCGCAGTATTTT; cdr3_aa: CASTRLAGALRAQYF
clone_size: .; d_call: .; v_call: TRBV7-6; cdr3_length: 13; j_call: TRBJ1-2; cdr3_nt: TGTGCCAGCAGCTTCGGGACACACTATGGCTACACCTTC; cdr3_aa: CASSFGTHYGYTF
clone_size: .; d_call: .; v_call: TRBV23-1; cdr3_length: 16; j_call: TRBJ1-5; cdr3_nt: TGCGCCAGCAGTCAATCTAGGGGGAGCAGCAATCAGCCCCAGCATTTT; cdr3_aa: CASSQSRGSSNQPQHF
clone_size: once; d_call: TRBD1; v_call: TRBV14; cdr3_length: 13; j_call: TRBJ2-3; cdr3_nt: TGTGCCAGCAACTCACAGGGGTCAGATACGCAGTATTTT; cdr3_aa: CASNSQGSDTQYF
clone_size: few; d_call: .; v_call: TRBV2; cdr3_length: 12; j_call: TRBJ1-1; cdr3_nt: TGTGCCAGCACTGACACGACTACTGAAGCTTTCTTT; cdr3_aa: CASTDTTTEAFF
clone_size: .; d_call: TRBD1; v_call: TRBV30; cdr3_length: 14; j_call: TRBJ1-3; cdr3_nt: TGTGCCTGGACAGGGGGCCTCTCTGGAAACACCATATATTTT; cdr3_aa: CAWTGGLSGNTIYF
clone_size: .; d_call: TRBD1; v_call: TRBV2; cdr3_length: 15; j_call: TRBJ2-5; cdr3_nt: TGTGCCAGCAGTGGGGGGACAGGGGGCAGGGAGACCCAGTACTTC; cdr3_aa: CASSGGTGGRETQYF
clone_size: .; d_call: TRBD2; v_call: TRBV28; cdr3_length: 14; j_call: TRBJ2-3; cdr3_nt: TGTGCCAGCAAGCTAGCGGGGGACACAGATACGCAGTATTTT; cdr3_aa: CASKLAGDTDTQYF
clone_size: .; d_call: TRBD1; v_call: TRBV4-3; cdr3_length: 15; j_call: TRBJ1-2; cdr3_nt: TGCGCCAGCAGCCGCGTAGGGACAGGAGGCTATGGCTACACCTTC; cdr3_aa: CASSRVGTGGYGYTF
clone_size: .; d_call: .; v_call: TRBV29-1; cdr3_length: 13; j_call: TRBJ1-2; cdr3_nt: TGCAGCGTTGAAGTAGGAGATGGGTATGGCTACACCTTC; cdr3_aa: CSVEVGDGYGYTF
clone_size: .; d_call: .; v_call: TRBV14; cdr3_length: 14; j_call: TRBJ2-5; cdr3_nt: TGTGCCAGCAGCCTCATCGAGTACCAAGAGACCCAGTACTTC; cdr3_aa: CASSLIEYQETQYF
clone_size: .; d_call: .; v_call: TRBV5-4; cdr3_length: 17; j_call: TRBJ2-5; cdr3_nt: TGTGCCAGCAGCTCCCCCAGAGGCCTAGCCGAACAAGAGACCCAGTACTTC; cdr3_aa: CASSSPRGLAEQETQYF
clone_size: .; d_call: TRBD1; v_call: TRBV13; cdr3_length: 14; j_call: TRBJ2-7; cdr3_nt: TGTGCCAGCAGGATGACAGGGAGCCCCTACGAGCAGTACTTC; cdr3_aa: CASRMTGSPYEQYF
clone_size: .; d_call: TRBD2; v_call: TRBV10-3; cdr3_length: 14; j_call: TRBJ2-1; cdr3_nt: TGTGCCGCGGCCGGGACTAGCGGAGACAATGAGCAGTTCTTC; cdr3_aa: CAAAGTSGDNEQFF
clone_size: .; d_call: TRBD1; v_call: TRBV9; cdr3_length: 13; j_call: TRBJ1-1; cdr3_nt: TGTGCCAGCAGCCTCCGACAGGGTGGTGAAGCTTTCTTT; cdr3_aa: CASSLRQGGEAFF
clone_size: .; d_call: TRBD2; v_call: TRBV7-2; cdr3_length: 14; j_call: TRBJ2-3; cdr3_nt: TGTGCCAGCAGCCCAGGACTAGACACAGATACGCAGTATTTT; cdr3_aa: CASSPGLDTDTQYF
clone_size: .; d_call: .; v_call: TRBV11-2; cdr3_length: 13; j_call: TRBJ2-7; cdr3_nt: TGTGCCAGCAGCCTCAGTCAGGGGCACGAGCAGTACTTC; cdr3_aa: CASSLSQGHEQYF
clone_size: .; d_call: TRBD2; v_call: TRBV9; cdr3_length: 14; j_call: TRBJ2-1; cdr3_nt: TGTGCCAGCAGTCCGGGGGGGATATACAATGAGCAGTTCTTC; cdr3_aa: CASSPGGIYNEQFF
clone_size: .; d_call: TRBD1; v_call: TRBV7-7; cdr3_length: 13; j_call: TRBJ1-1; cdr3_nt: TGTGCTAGCAGCCGGGACAGGAACACTGAAGCTTTCTTT; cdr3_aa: CASSRDRNTEAFF
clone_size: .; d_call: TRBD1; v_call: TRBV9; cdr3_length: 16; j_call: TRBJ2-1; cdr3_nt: TGTGCCAGCAGCACAAGCCGGGACAGGGGAGAAAATGAGCAGTTCTTC; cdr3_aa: CASSTSRDRGENEQFF
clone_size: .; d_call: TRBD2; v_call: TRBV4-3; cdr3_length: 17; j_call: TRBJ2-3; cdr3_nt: TGCGCCAGCAGCCAACCTGGGGTAGCGGGGGGGCAGGATACGCAGTATTTT; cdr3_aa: CASSQPGVAGGQDTQYF